This T cell receptor (beta chain) is drawn from a study of T cells expressing NK-cell markers. For the study at large: Beta-chain profiling covered CD3+CD56+NKG2C+, CD3+CD56+NKG2C- and CD3+CD56-NKG2C+ sorted subsets. The authors sequenced eight donors, of whom seven were HCMV-seropositive and one was seronegative.

Researchers built TCR beta cDNA using 5'RACE template switching with UMIs. Reprocessing the 5' RACE reads, TCRdb reports a single entry for every CDR3 protein and omits DNA. This repertoire comprises 25,000 to 35,000 distinct CDR3 sequences; its ten largest clones make up roughly 60%. Study observations and caveats: Whether expanded NKG2C+ T cell clones were HCMV-specific remained unclear.

Concerning this clonotype itself: Antigen specificity is unknown.

Germline V gene data show CDR1 as MDHEN and CDR2 as SYDVKM. The CDR3 has 14 residues. The chain has TRBV28 and TRBJ2-3; the TRBD2 assignment by TCRdb is unverifiable without DNA. This clonotype originated in a woman between 18 and 70 years old in good health. The sequencing input was blood T cells: a sorted CD56 or NKG2C T cell subset, CD4+ or CD8+ T cells, or bulk PBMC T cells (not recorded which). The CDR3 loop reads CASSGEREGDTQYF. Full variable domain (rest looked up from reference TRBV28 and TRBJ2-3): DVKVTQSSRYLVKRTGEKVFLECVQDMDHENMFWYRQDPGLGLRLIYFSYDVKMKEKGDIPEGYSVSREKKERFSLILESASTNQTSMYLCASSGEREGDTQYFGPGTRLTVL.